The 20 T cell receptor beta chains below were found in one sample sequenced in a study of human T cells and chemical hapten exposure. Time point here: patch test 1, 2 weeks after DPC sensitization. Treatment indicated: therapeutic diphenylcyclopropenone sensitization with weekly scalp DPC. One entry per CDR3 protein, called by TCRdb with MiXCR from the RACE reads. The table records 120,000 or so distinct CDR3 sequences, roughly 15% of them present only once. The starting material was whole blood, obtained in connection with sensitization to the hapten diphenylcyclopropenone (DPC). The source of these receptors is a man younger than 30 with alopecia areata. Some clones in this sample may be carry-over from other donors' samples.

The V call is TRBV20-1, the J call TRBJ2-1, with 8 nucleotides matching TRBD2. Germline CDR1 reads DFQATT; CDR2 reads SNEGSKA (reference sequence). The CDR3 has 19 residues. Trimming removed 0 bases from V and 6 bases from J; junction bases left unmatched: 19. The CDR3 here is CSARDPISGDYKSGNEQFF. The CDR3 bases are TGCAGTGCTAGAGATCCGATTAGCGGGGACTATAAGAGTGGCAATGAGCAGTTCTTC.

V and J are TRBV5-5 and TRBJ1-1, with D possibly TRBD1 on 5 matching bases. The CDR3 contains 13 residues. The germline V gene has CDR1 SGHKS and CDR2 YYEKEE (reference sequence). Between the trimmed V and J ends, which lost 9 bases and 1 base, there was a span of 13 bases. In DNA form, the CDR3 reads TGTGCCACTCCAAAGACAGAGAACACTGAAGCTTTCTTT. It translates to CATPKTENTEAFF.

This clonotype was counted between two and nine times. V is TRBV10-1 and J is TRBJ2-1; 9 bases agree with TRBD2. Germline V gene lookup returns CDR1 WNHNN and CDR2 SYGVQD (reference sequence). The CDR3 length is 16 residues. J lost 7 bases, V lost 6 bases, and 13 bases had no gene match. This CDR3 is CASRAPVSGGYNEQFF. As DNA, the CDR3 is TGCGCCAGCAGGGCCCCGGTTAGCGGGGGCTATAATGAGCAGTTCTTC.

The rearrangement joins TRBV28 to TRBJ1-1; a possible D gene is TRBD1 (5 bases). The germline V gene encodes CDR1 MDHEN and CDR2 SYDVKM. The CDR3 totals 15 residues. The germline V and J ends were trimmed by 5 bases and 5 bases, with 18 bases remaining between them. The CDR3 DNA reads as TGTGCCAGCAGTCGAACCCGGCCCCAGGGAACTGAAGCTTTCTTT. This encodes CASSRTRPQGTEAFF.

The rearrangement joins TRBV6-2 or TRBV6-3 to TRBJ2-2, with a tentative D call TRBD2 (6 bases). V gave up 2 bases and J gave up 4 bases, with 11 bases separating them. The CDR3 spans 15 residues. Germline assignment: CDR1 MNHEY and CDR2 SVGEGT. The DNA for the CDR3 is TGTGCCAGCAGTTACAGACCCGGGAGCACCGGGGAGCTGTTTTTT. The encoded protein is CASSYRPGSTGELFF.

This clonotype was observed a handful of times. The CDR3 protein is CASSLGSGLGGELFF. DNA of the CDR3: TGTGCCAGCAGCTTAGGCTCGGGTCTCGGAGGGGAGCTGTTTTTT. V usage is TRBV7-2 and J usage is TRBJ2-2; the D is unclear. The CDR3 loop spans 15 amino acids. V shed 1 base and J shed 8 bases, with 14 bases lying between them. Per germline, CDR1 SGHTA and CDR2 FQGNSA. The complete variable domain, with remaining parts taken from reference TRBV7-2 and TRBJ2-2, reads GAGVSQSPSNKVTEKGKDVELRCDPISGHTALYWYRQSLGQGLEFLIYFQGNSAPDKSGLPSDRFSAERTGGSVSTLTIQRTQQEDSAVYLCASSLGSGLGGELFFGEGSRLTVL.

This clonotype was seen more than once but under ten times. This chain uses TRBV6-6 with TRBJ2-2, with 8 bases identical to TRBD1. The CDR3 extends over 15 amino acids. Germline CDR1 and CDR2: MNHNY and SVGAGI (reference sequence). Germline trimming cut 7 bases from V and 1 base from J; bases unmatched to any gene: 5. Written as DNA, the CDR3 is TGTGCCAGCATGGTGGGACAGGAGAACACCGGGGAGCTGTTTTTT. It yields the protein CASMVGQENTGELFF.

For the CDR3, the DNA is TGTGCCAGCAGCTTAAGTTGGGGGACAGGGAACACCGGGGAGCTGTTTTTT. It encodes CASSLSWGTGNTGELFF. The chain is built from TRBV7-6 and TRBJ2-2; the match to TRBD1 covers 8 bases. Germline-derived CDR1 and CDR2 are SGHVS and FNYEAQ. There are 17 residues in the CDR3. J lost 1 base, V lost 2 bases, and 6 bases had no gene match. Full variable domain (missing parts from reference TRBV7-6 and TRBJ2-2): GAGVSQSPRYKVTKRGQDVALRCDPISGHVSLYWYRQALGQGPEFLTYFNYEAQQDKSGLPNDRFSAERPEGSISTLTIQRTEQRDSAMYRCASSLSWGTGNTGELFFGEGSRLTVL.

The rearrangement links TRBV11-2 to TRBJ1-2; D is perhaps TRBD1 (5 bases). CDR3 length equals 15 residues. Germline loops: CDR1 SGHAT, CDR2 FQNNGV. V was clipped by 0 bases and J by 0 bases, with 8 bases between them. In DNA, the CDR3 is TGTGCCAGCAGCTTAGAGTGGGGCTCTAACTATGGCTACACCTTC. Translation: CASSLEWGSNYGYTF.

The CDR3 bases are TGTGCCAGCAGTAAAGGGACAGGGGACACTGAAGCTTTCTTT. Encoded protein: CASSKGTGDTEAFF. This chain connects TRBV25-1 to TRBJ1-1, with 10 bases lining up with TRBD1. The V gene end was trimmed by 5 bases and the J gene end by 3 bases; junction bases not matched to a gene: 3. Per the germline V gene, CDR1 is MGHDK and CDR2 is SYGVNS. The CDR3 totals 14 residues.

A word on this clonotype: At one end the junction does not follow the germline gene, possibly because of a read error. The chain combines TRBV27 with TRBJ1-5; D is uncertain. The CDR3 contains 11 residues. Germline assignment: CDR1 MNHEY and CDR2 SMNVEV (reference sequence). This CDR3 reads CASTLRQPQHF. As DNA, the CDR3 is TGTGCAAGCACCTTGCGGCAGCCCCAGCATTTT.

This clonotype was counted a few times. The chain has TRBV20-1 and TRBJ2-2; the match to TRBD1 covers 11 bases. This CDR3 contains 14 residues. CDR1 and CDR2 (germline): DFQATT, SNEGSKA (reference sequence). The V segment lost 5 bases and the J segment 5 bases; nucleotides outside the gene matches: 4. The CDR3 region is CSAGQGAGTGELFF. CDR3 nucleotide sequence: TGCAGTGCTGGACAGGGGGCGGGAACCGGGGAGCTGTTTTTT.

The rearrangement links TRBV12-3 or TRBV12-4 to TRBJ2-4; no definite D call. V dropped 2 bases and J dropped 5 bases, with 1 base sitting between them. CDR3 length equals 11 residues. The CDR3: CASSLQNIQYF. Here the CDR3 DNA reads TGTGCCAGCAGTTTACAAAACATTCAGTACTTC.

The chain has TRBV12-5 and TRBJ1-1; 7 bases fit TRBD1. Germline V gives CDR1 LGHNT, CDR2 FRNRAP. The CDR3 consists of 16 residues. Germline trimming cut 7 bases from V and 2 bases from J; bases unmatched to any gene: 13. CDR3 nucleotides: TGTGCTAGTGCCCAGTGGGCAGGGGGATTCAACACTGAAGCTTTCTTT. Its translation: CASAQWAGGFNTEAFF.

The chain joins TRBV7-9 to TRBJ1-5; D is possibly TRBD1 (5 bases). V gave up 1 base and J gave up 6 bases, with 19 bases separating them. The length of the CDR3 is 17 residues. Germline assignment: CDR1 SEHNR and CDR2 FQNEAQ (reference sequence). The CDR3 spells CASSLEVQHRLSQPQHF. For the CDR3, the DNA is TGTGCCAGCAGCTTAGAAGTACAACACAGGCTGAGTCAGCCCCAGCATTTT.

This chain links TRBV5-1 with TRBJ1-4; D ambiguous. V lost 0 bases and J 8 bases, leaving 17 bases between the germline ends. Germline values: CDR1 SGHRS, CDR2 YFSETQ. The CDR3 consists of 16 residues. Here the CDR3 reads CASSLGPNRRLEKLFF. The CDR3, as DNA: TGCGCCAGCAGCTTGGGCCCCAACCGGCGATTGGAAAAACTGTTTTTT.

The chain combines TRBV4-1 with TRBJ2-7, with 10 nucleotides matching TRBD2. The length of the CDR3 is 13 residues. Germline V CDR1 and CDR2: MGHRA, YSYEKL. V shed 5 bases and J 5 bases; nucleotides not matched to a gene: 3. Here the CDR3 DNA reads TGCGCCAGCAGCTGGGGACTAGCGAACGAGCAGTACTTC. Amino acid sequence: CASSWGLANEQYF.

The CDR3 nucleotides are TGTGCCACCTCCAGCGACACTGAAGCTTTCTTT. It codes for CATSSDTEAFF. This chain uses TRBV6-5 with TRBJ1-1, with D unclear. The germline V gene has CDR1 MNHEY and CDR2 SVGAGI. This CDR3 is built from 11 residues. V dropped 10 bases and J dropped 3 bases, with 9 bases sitting between them.

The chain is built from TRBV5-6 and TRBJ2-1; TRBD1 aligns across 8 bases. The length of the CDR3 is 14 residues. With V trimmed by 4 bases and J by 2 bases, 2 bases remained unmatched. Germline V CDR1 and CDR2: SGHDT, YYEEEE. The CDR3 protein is CASSPGQAYNEQFF. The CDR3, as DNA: TGTGCCAGCAGCCCGGGACAGGCCTACAATGAGCAGTTCTTC.

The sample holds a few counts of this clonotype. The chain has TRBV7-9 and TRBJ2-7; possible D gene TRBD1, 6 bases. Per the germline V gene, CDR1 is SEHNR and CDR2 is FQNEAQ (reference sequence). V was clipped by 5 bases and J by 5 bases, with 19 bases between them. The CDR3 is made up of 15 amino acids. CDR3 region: CASSHRTDSRDEQYF. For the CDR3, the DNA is TGTGCCAGCAGCCACCGGACAGACTCGAGGGACGAGCAGTACTTC. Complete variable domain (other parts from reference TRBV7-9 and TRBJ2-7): DTGVSQNPRHKITKRGQNVTFRCDPISEHNRLYWYRQTLGQGPEFLTYFQNEAQLEKSRLLSDRFSAERPKGSFSTLEIQRTEQGDSAMYLCASSHRTDSRDEQYFGPGTRLTVT.